This T cell receptor (beta chain) was documented in a study of T cell repertoires in cytomegalovirus infection. At the level of the study: Public signatures in TCR beta pointed to CMV infection and matching HLA type.

The CDR3 is made up of 15 amino acids. V was clipped by 4 bases and J by 7 bases, with 17 bases between them. Germline values: CDR1 MNHNS, CDR2 SASEGT. Findings of the study overall: CMV carriers having the relevant HLA were flagged by cumulative public TCR beta family frequency.

There are a few counts of this clonotype. Its antigen remains unidentified. In TCRdb, the reads were re-called with MiXCR into one record per CDR3 protein. The data show more than 55,000 distinct CDR3 sequences, with 20% to 25% seen just once and around 70% held by the top ten. The rearrangement joins TRBV6-1 to TRBJ1-5; D possibly corresponds to TRBD1 (6 bases). The material was CD8+ T cells from cultured PBMCs, obtained from culture after CMV antigen stimulation. The sequence derives from a human donor in good health (CMV status not recorded). Some clones in this sample may be carry-over from other donors' samples. CDR3 residues: CASSVEHRARQPQHF. The CDR3 DNA reads TGTGCCAGCAGTGTAGAACACAGGGCTCGGCAGCCCCAGCATTTT.